This T cell receptor (beta chain) was obtained from a study of blood T cell repertoires in COVID-19. The overall study: There were acute and convalescent COVID-19 samples, and they came from the United States, Italy and Spain. PBMCs, B-cell-depleted T cells, or T cells provided the cDNA or gDNA that made up the material.

Authors' processing steps: How many nucleated cells were present was estimated from reference gene primer amplification. Here immunoSEQ multiplex PCR was the method, and the copy in TCRdb shows in-frame clones only, minus some. That table is the source of V, J and clone size, and D and trimming were worked out from the DNA. The repertoire consists of 200,000 to 250,000 clones, with 80% occurring once and the leading ten covering over 7%. The CDR3 is 13 amino acids. V was clipped by 0 bases and J by 11 bases, with 13 bases between them. CDR1 and CDR2 from the germline V gene are MGHDK and SYGVNS. The sample was peripheral blood. The V and J genes are TRBV25-1 and TRBJ1-1; the D is unclear. This TCR derives from a woman between 70 and 85 years old with acute or convalescent COVID-19. The CDR3 nucleotides are TGTGCCAGCAGTGAATACAGGTCCTCGTCGGCTTTCTTT. Amino acid sequence: CASSEYRSSSAFF.